The 2 T cell receptor beta chains below all came from one sample that was sequenced in a study of PD-1 blockade in classical Hodgkin lymphoma. Indicated time point: cycle 4 day 1 (C4D1), after 5 to 7 weeks of nivolumab. With no exception, relapse followed autologous stem cell transplantation in all patients, and brentuximab vedotin exposure varied. Sequencing used immunoSEQ multiplex PCR; TCRdb keeps in-frame clones, though not all of them. Here the sample spans under 9,000 clones, nearly 85% being singletons. This specimen consisted of peripheral blood mononuclear cells (PBMCs), obtained before the fourth cycle of nivolumab. These receptors all stem from a human donor with classical Hodgkin lymphoma.

This clone showed up just once. V usage is TRBV9 and J usage is TRBJ2-7; 10 bases are a match to TRBD2. This CDR3 has 16 residues. CDR1 is SGDLS and CDR2 is YYNGEE in the germline V gene. The V and J ends lost 0 bases and 4 bases, in that order; junction bases with no gene match: 7. In DNA form, the CDR3 reads TGTGCCAGCAGCGTAGGGCTAGCGGGGGCCCCTTACGAGCAGTACTTC. Translated, it gives CASSVGLAGAPYEQYF.

The rearrangement joins TRBV4-3 to TRBJ2-1, with D perhaps being TRBD1 or TRBD2 (5 bases each). CDR3 length: 13 amino acids. Trimming stripped 10 bases from V and 6 bases from J, with 16 bases between. Germline V gene sequence: CDR1 LGHNA, CDR2 YSLEER. CDR3 bases: TGCGCCAAAGACTGGGACCCCCCCAATGAGCAGTTCTTC. It is translated as CAKDWDPPNEQFF.